The T cell receptor beta chain described here comes from a study of cytomegalovirus exposure and HLA in healthy donors. As for this clone: Its antigen is as yet unknown.

Findings and caveats of the study: An Asian-associated ancestry cluster reportedly showed fewer N-insertions than the roughly 670-donor mean in a later analysis.

The CDR3 loop spans 15 amino acids. Germline-derived CDR1 and CDR2 are SGHTA and FQGNSA. V trimming: 2 bases; J trimming: 4 bases; junction bases outside the gene matches: 6. It was with 60 Vbeta and 13 Jbeta primers that the PCR ran. Profiled with immunoSEQ multiplex PCR; TCRdb holds only in-frame clones, not every one. The sample gives 90,000 to 150,000 clones, roughly 77% of which show up once; less than 2% is in the top ten. The receptor comes from a man aged 40-49 years in good health and CMV-seronegative. The rearrangement links TRBV7-2 to TRBJ1-2; 8 bases map to TRBD1. Sequencing was carried out using PBMCs. This CDR3 is CASSLSTGGGYGYTF. CDR3 nucleotides: TGTGCCAGCAGCTTAAGTACAGGGGGTGGCTATGGCTACACCTTC.